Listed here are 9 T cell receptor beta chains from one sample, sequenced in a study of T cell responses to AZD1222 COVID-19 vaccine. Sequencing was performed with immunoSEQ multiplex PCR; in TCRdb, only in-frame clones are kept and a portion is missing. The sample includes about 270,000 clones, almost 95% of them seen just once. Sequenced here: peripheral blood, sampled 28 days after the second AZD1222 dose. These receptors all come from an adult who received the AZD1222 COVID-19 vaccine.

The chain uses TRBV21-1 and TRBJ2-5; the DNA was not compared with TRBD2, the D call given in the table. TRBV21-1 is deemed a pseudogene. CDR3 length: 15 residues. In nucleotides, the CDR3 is TGTGCCAGCAGCAAAGGGGGGAGGGCCAAAGAGACCCAGTACTTC. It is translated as CASSKGGRAKETQYF.

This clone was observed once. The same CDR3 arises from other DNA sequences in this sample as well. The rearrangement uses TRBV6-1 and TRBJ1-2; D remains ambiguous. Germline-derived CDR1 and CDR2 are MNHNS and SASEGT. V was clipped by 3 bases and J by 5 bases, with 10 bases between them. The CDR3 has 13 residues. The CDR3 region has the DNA TGTGCCAGCAGTGAGACAAGGGATTATGGCTACACCTTC. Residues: CASSETRDYGYTF.

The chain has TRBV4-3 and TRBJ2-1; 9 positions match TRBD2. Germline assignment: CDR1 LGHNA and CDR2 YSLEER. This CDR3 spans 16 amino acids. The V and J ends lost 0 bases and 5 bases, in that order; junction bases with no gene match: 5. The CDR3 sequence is CASSQDSAGGNNEQFF. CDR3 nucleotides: TGCGCCAGCAGCCAAGATTCAGCGGGAGGCAACAATGAGCAGTTCTTC.

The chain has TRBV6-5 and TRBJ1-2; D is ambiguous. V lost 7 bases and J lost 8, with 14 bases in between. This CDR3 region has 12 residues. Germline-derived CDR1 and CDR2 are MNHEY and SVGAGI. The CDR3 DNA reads TGTGCCAGCATGGCCACCGCCGAGGGCTACACCTTC. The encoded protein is CASMATAEGYTF.

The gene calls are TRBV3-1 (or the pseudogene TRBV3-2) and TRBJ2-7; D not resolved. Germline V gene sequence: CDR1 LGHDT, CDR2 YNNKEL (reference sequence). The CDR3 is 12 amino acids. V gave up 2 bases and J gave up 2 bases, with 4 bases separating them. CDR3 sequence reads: CASSQNPYEQYF. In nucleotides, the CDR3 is TGTGCCAGCAGCCAAAACCCCTACGAGCAGTACTTC.

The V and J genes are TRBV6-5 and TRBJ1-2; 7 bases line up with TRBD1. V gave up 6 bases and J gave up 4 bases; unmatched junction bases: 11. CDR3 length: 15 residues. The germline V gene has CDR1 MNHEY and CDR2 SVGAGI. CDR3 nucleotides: TGTGCCAGCAGAGGGGGACAGACAACCCTCTATGGCTACACCTTC. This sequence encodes CASRGGQTTLYGYTF.

CDR3 amino acids: CASRYTTGTEAFF. CDR3 sequence (DNA): TGTGCCAGCAGGTATACGACAGGAACTGAAGCTTTCTTT. The chain carries TRBV27 and TRBJ1-1; perhaps TRBD1 as D (6 bases). Germline V gene data show CDR1 as MNHEY and CDR2 as SMNVEV (reference sequence). This CDR3 has 13 amino acids. V lost 6 bases to trimming and J lost 5 bases, with 13 bases between them.

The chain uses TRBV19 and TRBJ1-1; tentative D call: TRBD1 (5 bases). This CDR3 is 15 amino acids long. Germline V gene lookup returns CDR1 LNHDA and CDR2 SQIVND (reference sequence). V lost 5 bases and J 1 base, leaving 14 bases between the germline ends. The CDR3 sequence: CASSSPGQRNTEAFF. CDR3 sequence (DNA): TGTGCCAGTAGTTCCCCGGGGCAGAGGAACACTGAAGCTTTCTTT.

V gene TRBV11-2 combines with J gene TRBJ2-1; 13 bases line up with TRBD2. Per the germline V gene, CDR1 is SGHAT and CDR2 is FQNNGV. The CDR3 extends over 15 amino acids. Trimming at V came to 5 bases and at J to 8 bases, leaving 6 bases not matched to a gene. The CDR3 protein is CASSLGTSGMYEQFF. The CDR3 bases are TGTGCCAGCAGCCTAGGGACTAGCGGGATGTATGAGCAGTTCTTC.